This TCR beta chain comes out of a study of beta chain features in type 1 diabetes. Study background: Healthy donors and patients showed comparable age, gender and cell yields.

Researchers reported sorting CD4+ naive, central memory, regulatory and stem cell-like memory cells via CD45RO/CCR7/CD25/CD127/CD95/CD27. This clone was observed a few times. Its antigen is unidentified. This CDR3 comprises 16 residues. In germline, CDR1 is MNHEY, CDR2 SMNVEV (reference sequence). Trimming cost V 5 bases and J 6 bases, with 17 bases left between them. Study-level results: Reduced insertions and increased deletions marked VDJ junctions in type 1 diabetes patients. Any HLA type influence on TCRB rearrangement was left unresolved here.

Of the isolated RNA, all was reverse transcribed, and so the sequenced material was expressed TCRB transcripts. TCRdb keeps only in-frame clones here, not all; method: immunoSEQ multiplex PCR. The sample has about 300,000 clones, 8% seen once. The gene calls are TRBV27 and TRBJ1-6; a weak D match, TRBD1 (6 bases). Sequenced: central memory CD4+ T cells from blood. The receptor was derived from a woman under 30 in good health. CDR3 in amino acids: CASSVATGRANSPLHF. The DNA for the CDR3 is TGTGCCAGCAGTGTAGCTACAGGGCGGGCTAATTCACCCCTCCACTTT.